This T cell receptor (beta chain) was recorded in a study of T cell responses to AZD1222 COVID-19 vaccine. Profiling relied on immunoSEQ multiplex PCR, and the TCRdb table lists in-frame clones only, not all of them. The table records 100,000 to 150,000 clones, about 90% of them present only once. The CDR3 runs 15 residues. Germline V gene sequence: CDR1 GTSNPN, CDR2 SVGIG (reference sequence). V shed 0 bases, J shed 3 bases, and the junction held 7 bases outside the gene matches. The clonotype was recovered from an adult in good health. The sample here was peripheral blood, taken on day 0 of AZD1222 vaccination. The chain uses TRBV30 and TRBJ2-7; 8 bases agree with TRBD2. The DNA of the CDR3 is TGTGCCTGGAGTGTGGGAACTAGCGGATACTACGAGCAGTACTTC. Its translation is CAWSVGTSGYYEQYF.